Following are 12 T cell receptor beta chains from one sample sequenced in a study of beta chain features in type 1 diabetes. General study results and limits: TCRB CDR3 length was moderately but significantly reduced in all four CD4+ subsets of Type 1 diabetes patients.

These receptors have no identified antigens. Reverse transcription of all isolated RNA meant that expressed TCRB transcripts were sequenced. Profiled with immunoSEQ multiplex PCR; TCRdb holds only in-frame clones, not every one. The table shows more than 95,000 clones, with around 15% occurring only once. Sample: central memory CD4+ T cells from blood. All receptors come from a man aged 18 to 35 with type 1 diabetes.

The chain joins TRBV29-1 to TRBJ1-3; D call uncertain. Per germline, CDR1 SQVTM and CDR2 ANQGSEA. Trimming left V 7 bases short and J 10 bases short, with 17 bases between. The length of the CDR3 is 12 residues. This chain's CDR3 is CSAHRIQGTIYF. CDR3 DNA: TGCAGCGCACACCGGATCCAAGGGACCATATATTTT.

This clone is termed medium-sized. The chain carries TRBV9 and TRBJ1-4, with D unresolved. The CDR3 covers 15 residues. V shed 1 base and J shed 8 bases, with 15 bases lying between them. Germline loops: CDR1 SGDLS, CDR2 YYNGEE. The CDR3 is CASSVSDRTEEKLFF. CDR3 nucleotide sequence: TGTGCCAGCAGCGTATCGGACCGTACGGAGGAAAAACTGTTTTTT.

This clone was seen only a few times. The chain is built from TRBV30 and TRBJ1-6; tentatively, D is TRBD1 (5 bases). CDR1 is GTSNPN, CDR2 SVGIG, per germline (reference sequence). CDR3 length: 14 amino acids. Trimming stripped 8 bases from V and 9 bases from J, with 20 bases between. The CDR3 protein is CAAKEETDISPLHF. In nucleotides, the CDR3 is TGTGCCGCAAAGGAGGAGACAGATATTTCACCCCTCCACTTT.

A remark on this clone: The same CDR3 also results from other DNA sequences found in this sample. The V and J genes are TRBV20-1 and TRBJ2-5; D gene uncertain. V lost 2 bases, J lost 4 bases, and 5 bases lay in between. The CDR3 is made up of 11 amino acids. Germline V gene data show CDR1 as DFQATT and CDR2 as SNEGSKA (reference sequence). CDR3 nucleotides: TGCAGTGCTAGACCCTTAGAGACCCAGTACTTC. Translating gives CSARPLETQYF.

The chain has TRBV27 and TRBJ2-4; TRBD1 aligns across 7 bases. This CDR3 spans 18 amino acids. Germline CDR1 reads MNHEY; CDR2 reads SMNVEV (reference sequence). Trimming cost V 8 bases and J 0 bases; bases outside gene matches: 16. The chain's CDR3 is CASPYRGLQSQAKNIQYF. The CDR3 DNA reads as TGTGCCAGCCCGTACAGGGGCTTACAGTCTCAAGCCAAAAACATTCAGTACTTC.

This sequence joins TRBV7-9 and TRBJ2-1, with D maybe TRBD1 (5 bases). This CDR3 has 16 residues. Germline V lookup: CDR1 SEHNR, CDR2 FQNEAQ (reference sequence). V lost 4 bases, J lost 0 bases, and 13 bases lay in between. Here the CDR3 DNA reads TGTGCCAGCAGCTACCACAGGCGCAGCTCCTACAATGAGCAGTTCTTC. This gives the protein CASSYHRRSSYNEQFF.

In its sample, this clone was seen a few times. This chain uses TRBV11-2 with TRBJ2-3; D unresolved. V was pared by 2 bases and J by 2 bases, with 14 bases between. The germline gives CDR1 SGHAT, CDR2 FQNNGV. This CDR3 has 16 residues. CDR3 in DNA: TGTGCCAGCAGCTTAAATGCGCAAGGGAACACAGATACGCAGTATTTT. Its protein is CASSLNAQGNTDTQYF.

CDR3 residues: CAWRDRGRSPNVLTF. CDR3 DNA: TGTGCCTGGAGGGACAGGGGGCGATCTCCCAACGTCCTGACTTTC. The chain has TRBV30 and TRBJ2-6; 11 nucleotides line up with TRBD1. The CDR3 extends over 15 amino acids. Per the germline V gene, CDR1 is GTSNPN and CDR2 is SVGIG (reference sequence). J lost 8 bases, V lost 3 bases, and 6 bases had no gene match.

The V gene is TRBV2, the J gene TRBJ2-5; TRBD1 matches 7 bases. CDR1 and CDR2 from the germline V gene are SNHLY and FYNNEI. The CDR3 extends over 16 amino acids. J gave up 4 bases and V 7 bases, and 15 bases lay outside the gene matches. CDR3 in amino acids: CASKKGAGGFGETQYF. The DNA of the CDR3 is TGTGCCAGCAAGAAAGGGGCAGGGGGATTTGGAGAGACCCAGTACTTC.

The chain employs TRBV5-1 and TRBJ2-3; D tentatively fits TRBD1 or TRBD2 (5 bases each). This CDR3 is built from 16 residues. V was trimmed by 6 bases and J by 0 bases, leaving 17 bases between them. Germline CDR1 is SGHRS and CDR2 is YFSETQ. CDR3 sequence: CASNPNGGTSTDTQYF. The DNA for the CDR3 is TGCGCCAGCAACCCGAATGGGGGTACTAGCACAGATACGCAGTATTTT.

This clone appeared a few times. J is TRBJ2-3 and V is TRBV7-2, with D perhaps given as TRBD1 or TRBD2 (5 bases each). V lost 3 bases, J lost 6 bases, and 10 bases lay in between. The germline V gene encodes CDR1 SGHTA and CDR2 FQGNSA. This CDR3 has 13 residues. The chain's CDR3 is CASSFYRRDTQYF. CDR3 sequence (DNA): TGTGCCAGCAGCTTTTACAGGAGGGATACGCAGTATTTT.

With regard to this clone: The identical CDR3 is also encoded by other nucleotide sequences in the sample. V gene TRBV7-2 combines with J gene TRBJ2-7, with 13 bases identical to TRBD2. In germline, CDR1 is SGHTA, CDR2 FQGNSA. There are 15 residues in the CDR3. The V gene end was trimmed by 5 bases and the J gene end by 3 bases; junction bases not matched to a gene: 4. The CDR3 reads CASSPRLAGGYEQYF. The CDR3 region has the DNA TGTGCCAGCAGCCCACGACTAGCGGGAGGCTACGAGCAGTACTTC. The full variable domain, its missing parts supplied by reference TRBV7-2 and TRBJ2-7, is GAGVSQSPSNKVTEKGKDVELRCDPISGHTALYWYRQSLGQGLEFLIYFQGNSAPDKSGLPSDRFSAERTGGSVSTLTIQRTQQEDSAVYLCASSPRLAGGYEQYFGPGTRLTVT.